The 25 T cell receptor beta chains given below trace back to one sample, sequenced in a study of T cells in Graves' hyperthyroidism and ophthalmopathy. RNA transcripts were the template for amplifying TCR beta CDR3 regions. The TCR CDR3 first-round RT-PCR relied on the HTBI primer set. MiXCR, applied by TCRdb to the multiplex PCR reads, yields one record per CDR3 protein. The sample consists of around 350,000 distinct CDR3 sequences, 13% of them appearing once. Sequenced input: blood. These TCRs come from a woman under 30 with Graves' hyperthyroidism.

The sample holds many counts of this clonotype. The chain employs TRBV6-1 and TRBJ2-7; D is unresolved. Trimming pared 5 bases from V and 6 bases from J, leaving 8 bases between. The CDR3 is 11 amino acids. The V gene's germline CDR1 is MNHNS and CDR2 SASEGT. The CDR3 here is CASSIFLEQYF. CDR3 nucleotides: TGTGCCAGCAGTATATTTCTCGAGCAGTACTTC.

At least ten counts were recorded for this clonotype. The rearrangement joins TRBV6-2 or TRBV6-3 to TRBJ2-7, with no clear D. Germline CDR1 is MNHEY and CDR2 is SVGEGT. The V end lost 3 bases, the J end lost 8 bases, and 8 bases lay between the germline ends. This CDR3 region has 11 residues. The CDR3 sequence is CASSYDLQQYF. The CDR3 DNA sequence: TGTGCCAGCAGTTATGATCTCCAGCAGTACTTC.

This clonotype was counted many times. The chain employs TRBV15 and TRBJ1-5; 8 nucleotides agree with TRBD1. The J segment lost 5 bases and the V segment lost 2 bases, leaving 11 bases of the junction unmatched. The CDR3 spans 17 residues. The germline V gene has CDR1 LNHNV and CDR2 YYDKDF (reference sequence). CDR3 sequence: CATSRTASGGADQPQHF. The CDR3, as DNA: TGTGCCACCAGCAGAACGGCATCAGGGGGCGCGGATCAGCCCCAGCATTTT.

J is TRBJ2-1 and V is TRBV7-3; TRBD2 aligns across 9 bases. This CDR3 has 19 residues. Germline loops: CDR1 SGHTA, CDR2 FQGTGA. Trimming took 5 bases from V and 0 from J; bases not matched to a gene: 14. The CDR3 sequence is CASSLPTSGSPSSYNEQFF. In DNA, the CDR3 is TGTGCCAGCAGCCTCCCAACTAGCGGGTCTCCTAGCTCCTACAATGAGCAGTTCTTC.

This clonotype appeared many times. The chain couples TRBV2 to TRBJ1-5; D unresolved. V shed 3 bases and J shed 1 base, with 7 bases lying between them. This CDR3 has 14 amino acids. CDR1 and CDR2 from the germline V gene are SNHLY and FYNNEI. The CDR3, as DNA: TGTGCCAGCAGTGATTCGCTGAGCAATCAGCCCCAGCATTTT. Protein: CASSDSLSNQPQHF.

This clonotype has a single count. The V gene is TRBV19, the J gene TRBJ1-5, with D possibly being TRBD1 (5 bases). The germline CDR1 and CDR2 sequences are LNHDA and SQIVND (reference sequence). The CDR3 sequence is 13 residues long. Trimming took off 2 bases at V and 7 bases at J, with 9 bases between the two ends. The CDR3 DNA follows: TGTGCCAGTAGTATACAGGGCGGCCAGCCCCAGCATTTT. Encoded protein: CASSIQGGQPQHF.

This sequence joins TRBV30 and TRBJ1-4, with D possibly TRBD1 on 6 matching bases. The CDR3 sequence is 14 residues long. Germline V lookup: CDR1 GTSNPN, CDR2 SVGIG (reference sequence). V was pared by 3 bases and J by 10 bases, with 18 bases between. The CDR3 DNA reads TGTGCCTGGAGCTATGGACAGACGGGGCGAAAACTGTTTTTT. Protein sequence: CAWSYGQTGRKLFF.

This clonotype showed up many times. The chain has TRBV4-3 and TRBJ1-1, with no clear D. Trimming left V 1 base short and J 7 bases short, with 13 bases between. Per germline, CDR1 LGHNA and CDR2 YSLEER. This CDR3 region has 14 residues. CDR3 bases: TGCGCCAGCAGCCAAGTGATTTTGGCCGGTGAAGCTTTCTTT. It encodes CASSQVILAGEAFF.

This clonotype was seen ten or more times. The chain recombines TRBV7-8 with TRBJ2-4, with D possibly TRBD2 on 6 matching bases. CDR3 length equals 17 residues. V dropped 1 base and J dropped 0 bases, with 13 bases sitting between them. Germline loops: CDR1 SGHVS, CDR2 FQNEAQ. CDR3: CASSLVRGGLAKNIQYF. CDR3 DNA sequence: TGTGCCAGCAGCTTAGTGCGGGGTGGGCTAGCCAAAAACATTCAGTACTTC.

The rearrangement joins TRBV12-3 or TRBV12-4 to TRBJ1-2; D unresolved. V was trimmed by 2 bases and J by 2 bases, leaving 3 bases between them. The CDR3 loop spans 12 amino acids. The CDR3 bases are TGTGCCAGCAGTTTACTGAACTATGGCTACACCTTC. As protein: CASSLLNYGYTF.

This clonotype was seen ten or more times. V gene TRBV24-1 combines with J gene TRBJ1-5, with a weak D call TRBD1 (6 bases). The germline V and J ends were trimmed by 0 bases and 4 bases, with 12 bases remaining between them. The CDR3 runs 16 residues. CDR1 is KGHDR and CDR2 is SFDVKD in the germline V gene. The CDR3 spells CATSDLTGLGNQPQHF. The CDR3 DNA follows: TGTGCCACCAGTGATTTGACAGGGTTAGGGAATCAGCCCCAGCATTTT.

At least ten counts were recorded for this clonotype. This rearrangement joins TRBV11-2 to TRBJ2-7; D gene uncertain. The CDR3 sequence is 16 residues long. The germline CDR1 and CDR2 sequences are SGHAT and FQNNGV. V was pared by 0 bases and J by 3 bases, with 15 bases between. CDR3 bases: TGTGCCAGCAGCTTAGATCCTTCCCAAGCTTACTACGAGCAGTACTTC. Translated, it gives CASSLDPSQAYYEQYF.

This clonotype was picked up many times. The V and J genes are TRBV30 and TRBJ2-7, with D unresolved. The V end lost 0 bases, the J end lost 0 bases, and 6 bases lay between the germline ends. Germline lookup yields CDR1 GTSNPN and CDR2 SVGIG (reference sequence). The CDR3 covers 13 residues. In nucleotides, the CDR3 is TGTGCCTGGAGTGTGGGTCACTCCTACGAGCAGTACTTC. Residues: CAWSVGHSYEQYF.

In its sample, this clonotype was seen many times. The V gene is TRBV5-1, the J gene TRBJ1-2; 10 bases fit TRBD1. This CDR3 contains 14 residues. The V and J ends lost 3 bases and 8 bases, in that order; junction bases with no gene match: 7. Looked up from germline, CDR1 is SGHRS and CDR2 is YFSETQ. DNA of the CDR3: TGCGCCAGCAGCTCGGGGACAGGGGAGGCCGGCTACACCTTC. Residues: CASSSGTGEAGYTF.

This clonotype showed up many times. The V gene is TRBV29-1, the J gene TRBJ2-1; a weak D match, TRBD1 (5 bases). Trimming shortened V by 7 bases and J by 0 bases, and 13 bases separated the two germline ends. This CDR3 is built from 14 residues. Germline V gives CDR1 SQVTM, CDR2 ANQGSEA. The CDR3 spells CSGGTLSSYNEQFF. CDR3 nucleotides: TGCAGCGGGGGCACCTTGAGCTCCTACAATGAGCAGTTCTTC.

V usage is TRBV7-2 and J usage is TRBJ2-7; 7 bases agree with TRBD2. CDR3 length equals 14 residues. V trimming: 7 bases; J trimming: 0 bases; junction bases outside the gene matches: 6. Germline loops: CDR1 SGHTA, CDR2 FQGNSA. The CDR3 coding sequence is TGTGCCAGCAATTTGGCTAGCGGCTCCTACGAGCAGTACTTC. Its translation is CASNLASGSYEQYF.

In this sample, this clonotype turned up many times. V usage is TRBV20-1 and J usage is TRBJ2-1; 10 bases map to TRBD2. Germline CDR1 reads DFQATT; CDR2 reads SNEGSKA (reference sequence). The junction had 13 bases not matched to a gene; V was cut back by 6 bases and J by 8 bases. The CDR3 length is 15 residues. CDR3 sequence reads: CSAQRLAGESDEQFF. The CDR3 bases are TGCAGTGCACAGAGGCTAGCGGGAGAGTCCGATGAGCAGTTCTTC.

This clonotype was detected many times. The chain couples TRBV27 to TRBJ2-7; D is ambiguous. Germline V gene sequence: CDR1 MNHEY, CDR2 SMNVEV (reference sequence). The germline V and J ends were trimmed by 5 bases and 7 bases, with 12 bases remaining between them. The CDR3 is 12 amino acids. The CDR3 reads CASSQTPSEQYF. In DNA, the CDR3 is TGTGCCAGCAGTCAGACCCCCTCGGAGCAGTACTTC.

As for this clonotype: One end of the junction is discordant with germline, which a read error may explain. The chain recombines TRBV7-9 with TRBJ2-1, with no clear D. This CDR3 spans 13 amino acids. In germline, CDR1 is SEHNR, CDR2 FQNEAQ (reference sequence). The CDR3 region is CASSPSPYDEQFF. In DNA, the CDR3 is TGTGCCAGCAGCCCATCTCCCTACGATGAGCAGTTCTTC.

About this clonotype: A read error may explain this, as a much larger clone is one base away. The V gene is TRBV27, the J gene TRBJ1-1; D remains ambiguous. Germline CDR1 reads MNHEY; CDR2 reads SMNVEV (reference sequence). Trimming pared 5 bases from V and 1 base from J, leaving 11 bases between. CDR3 length: 14 amino acids. CDR3 sequence reads: CASSPSGWNTEAFF. The CDR3 DNA reads TGTGCCAGCAGTCCGTCGGGTTGGAACACTGAAGCTTTCTTT.

For this clonotype: This sequence may be a read error, since a much larger clone differs from it by one base. The CDR3 carries no conserved terminal phenylalanine or tryptophan, so it likely arises from a read error. This rearrangement joins TRBV28 to TRBJ2-7, with TRBD1 matching over 9 bases. Germline trimming cut 4 bases from V and 5 bases from J; bases unmatched to any gene: 6. CDR1 is MDHEN, CDR2 SYDVKM, per germline. This CDR3 has 14 amino acids. CDR3 protein: CASSWGQGGNEQYL. CDR3 bases: TGTGCCAGCAGTTGGGGACAGGGTGGCAACGAGCAGTACCTC.

This clonotype was recorded many times. The chain is built from TRBV30 and TRBJ1-1; 10 positions agree with TRBD1. This CDR3 region has 12 residues. Germline V CDR1 and CDR2: GTSNPN, SVGIG (reference sequence). The J segment lost 7 bases and the V segment lost 5 bases, leaving 4 bases of the junction unmatched. CDR3 in DNA: TGTGCCTGGGACAGGGGGCTGGGTGAAGCTTTCTTT. This sequence encodes CAWDRGLGEAFF.

The V call is TRBV7-2, the J call TRBJ2-5, with TRBD2 as a possible D gene (6 bases). The CDR3 has 12 residues. Germline V gives CDR1 SGHTA, CDR2 FQGNSA. Trimming cost V 11 bases and J 1 base, with 11 bases left between them. This CDR3 is CACTGGQETQYF. As DNA, the CDR3 is TGTGCCTGCACCGGGGGCCAAGAGACCCAGTACTTC. Based on the CDR3 plus reference TRBV7-2 and TRBJ2-5, the full variable domain is GAGVSQSPSNKVTEKGKDVELRCDPISGHTALYWYRQSLGQGLEFLIYFQGNSAPDKSGLPSDRFSAERTGGSVSTLTIQRTQQEDSAVYLCACTGGQETQYFGPGTRLLVL.

The sample holds many counts of this clonotype. The V gene is TRBV27, the J gene TRBJ2-3, with 7 nucleotides matching TRBD1. The CDR3 contains 14 residues. The ends lost 8 bases at V and 2 bases at J; junction bases unmatched: 7. Germline CDR1 and CDR2: MNHEY and SMNVEV (reference sequence). The CDR3 DNA is TGTGCCAGCCACGGGGACAGCCACACAGATACGCAGTATTTT. Translation: CASHGDSHTDTQYF.

The chain recombines TRBV20-1 with TRBJ2-7; 9 positions match TRBD2. This CDR3 has 15 residues. Germline V gene lookup returns CDR1 DFQATT and CDR2 SNEGSKA (reference sequence). After removal of 5 bases from V and 2 bases from J, the junction contained 10 bases not matched to a gene. The CDR3 is CSAGPGTSSPYEQYF. The CDR3 DNA is TGCAGTGCTGGCCCCGGGACTAGCAGCCCCTACGAGCAGTACTTC.